Sequencing of this TCR beta chain was carried out in a study of T cell repertoires in cytomegalovirus infection. Overall study context: Evidence of both CMV infection and a matching HLA type came from public TCR beta signatures. Regarding the study as a whole: Carriers of CMV plus the relevant HLA were identified by cumulative public TCR beta family frequency. Across the ex vivo response, the dominant clonotypes were HLA-C-restricted CMV-specific TCR beta clonotypes.

The germline V gene has CDR1 DFQATT and CDR2 SNEGSKA (reference sequence). V dropped 4 bases and J dropped 1; count of bases not matched to a gene: 15. This CDR3 has 18 residues. TCRdb reanalysed the reads using MiXCR and keeps one entry per CDR3 protein. Among roughly 990,000 distinct CDR3 sequences, 30% to 40% were seen once, and the ten largest hold roughly 13%. Turning to this clonotype: What it binds is not known.

The sequence derives from a human donor in good health (CMV status not recorded). Some clones in this sample may be carry-over from other donors' samples. The rearrangement links TRBV20-1 to TRBJ2-3, with TRBD2 matching 9 bases. Source: cultured CD8+ T cells from PBMCs, taken from culture after CMV antigen stimulation. This CDR3 reads CSAKSGGPRHTGTDTQYF. CDR3 sequence (DNA): TGCAGTGCTAAGAGCGGGGGGCCCCGGCACACTGGCACAGATACGCAGTATTTT.